This T cell receptor beta chain was recorded in a study of blood T cell dynamics during melanoma immunotherapy. Overall study results and limits: PBMC repertoires of eventual disease-control patients split at W3 into clonality or diversity gains.

Every bulk PBMC sample received the same 350 ng of DNA. Some clones are missing from TCRdb's copy, which holds only in-frame ones; the method was immunoSEQ multiplex PCR. This sample has several thousand clones, with around 77% found just once. Time point noted: week 3, after first cycle of checkpoint inhibitor. Blood was drawn before treatment and at week 3 after checkpoint blockade. Response was assessed by RECIST 1.1 at 12 weeks, except a couple of rapid progressors. The table lists this clone with a count of one. Its cognate antigen is unknown. Trimming removed 6 bases from V and 3 bases from J; junction bases left unmatched: 3. There are 14 residues in the CDR3. CDR1 MNHNS and CDR2 SASEGT come from the germline V gene.

The TCR sequence derives from a human donor with melanoma. The sample here was blood, taken from a patient treated with checkpoint blockade. This chain uses TRBV6-1 with TRBJ2-7, with 12 positions matching TRBD1. CDR3 loop: CASSRDRGLYEQYF. DNA of the CDR3: TGTGCCAGCAGCCGGGACAGGGGGCTCTACGAGCAGTACTTC.